This TCR beta chain originates from a study of shared clonotypes between healthy human individuals. Authors' processing steps: ImmunoSEQ junction-only sequences lacked quality scores, so their filtering differed. Sequencing was performed with immunoSEQ multiplex PCR; in TCRdb, only in-frame clones are kept and a portion is missing. V, J and clone size were drawn from that table, and D and trimming were deduced from the DNA. The top ten hold about 22% of the sample, which has 95,000 to 120,000 clones, around 73% seen once. The CDR3 runs to 13 residues. The germline V and J ends were trimmed by 8 bases and 2 bases, with 10 bases remaining between them. CDR1 and CDR2 from the germline V gene are MNHNY and SVGAGI (reference sequence). This clone showed up just a few times. The healthy adult donors were HIV-negative and reported no recent acute infections or vaccinations.

V and J are TRBV6-6 and TRBJ2-1, with D unresolved. Sequencing used memory CD8+ T cells sorted from blood. The subset is: CD45RO+ cells pooled with CCR7-negative TemRA cells. The origin of this receptor is a woman under 40 in good health. CDR3 sequence (DNA): TGTGCCAGCTTGCAGACTGCCTACAATGAGCAGTTCTTC. Translation gives CASLQTAYNEQFF.